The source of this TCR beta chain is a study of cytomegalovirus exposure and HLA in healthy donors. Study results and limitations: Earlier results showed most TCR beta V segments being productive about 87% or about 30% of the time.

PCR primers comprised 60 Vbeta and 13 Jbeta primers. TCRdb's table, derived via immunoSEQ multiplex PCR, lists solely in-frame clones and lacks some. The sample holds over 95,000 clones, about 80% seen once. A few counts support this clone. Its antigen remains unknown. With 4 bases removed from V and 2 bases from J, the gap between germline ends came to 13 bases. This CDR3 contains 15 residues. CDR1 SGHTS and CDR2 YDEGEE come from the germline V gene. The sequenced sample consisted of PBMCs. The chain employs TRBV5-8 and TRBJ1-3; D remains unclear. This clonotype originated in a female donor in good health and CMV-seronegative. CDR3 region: CASSAGIAAGNTIYF. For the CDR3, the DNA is TGTGCCAGCAGCGCGGGGATTGCGGCTGGAAACACCATATATTTT.